This T cell receptor beta chain was recorded in a study of response to subunit inactivated influenza vaccine. This clonotype has only a few counts. The antigen is unknown. Study results and limitations: Authors proposed each seasonal influenza vaccination draws in few new T cells.

The CDR3 totals 14 residues. Trimming took 3 bases from V and 7 from J, leaving 13 bases between them. CDR1 and CDR2 (germline): SGHTA, FQGNSA. TCRdb reprocessed the RT-PCR reads via MiXCR and lists one record per CDR3 protein. The sample records 430,000 or so distinct CDR3 sequences, roughly 9.8% being singletons. This clonotype originated in a man over 45 who received an inactivated influenza vaccine. The V and J genes are TRBV7-2 and TRBJ2-1; D ambiguous. Sequences were derived from PBMCs from blood, sampled more than 35 days after vaccination. In nucleotides, the CDR3 is TGTGCCAGCAGCTTTAGATTTAGGGTTAATGAGCAGTTCTTC. Encoded protein: CASSFRFRVNEQFF.